This T cell receptor beta chain was recorded in a study of identical twins. The sample holds many counts of this clonotype. Its antigen remains unidentified. In TCRdb, the 5' RACE reads were re-called with MiXCR into one record per CDR3 protein. The table lists approximately 230,000 distinct CDR3 sequences, 5% to 7% of them singletons. Trimming removed 3 bases from V and 5 bases from J; junction bases left unmatched: 7. The germline CDR1 and CDR2 sequences are SEHNR and FQNEAQ (reference sequence). The length of the CDR3 is 14 residues. Study outcomes and limitations: A lower insertion count was a feature of abundant cord blood beta clonotypes, with no such feature in memory repertoires. Weaker excess twin sharing was observed in beta out-of-frame sequences. Cross-sectional statistics underpinned the conclusions; the same donors were not followed.

These data also featured in a second study, about T cells expressing NK-cell markers. That source adds: For several experiments, T cell sorting was restricted to the alpha-beta TCR population by means of an anti-gamma-delta TCR antibody.

J is TRBJ2-7 and V is TRBV7-9; 7 nucleotides match TRBD1. The sequenced material came from CD8+ T cells sorted from blood. The receptor was isolated from a woman under 30 in good health. CDR3 residues: CASSFIDRVNEQYF. The CDR3 region has the DNA TGTGCCAGCAGCTTTATAGACAGGGTTAACGAGCAGTACTTC.